Here is one T cell receptor beta chain with its context. Its cognate antigen is unknown. Method: immunoSEQ multiplex PCR; TCRdb's copy keeps in-frame clones and lacks some. The sample lists about 81,000 clones; 93% were seen once. Trimming removed 2 bases from V and 4 bases from J; junction bases left unmatched: 7. CDR1 KGHSH and CDR2 LQKENI come from the germline V gene. The CDR3 covers 15 residues. The source of the sample is a study of OX40 agonist ivuxolimab in advanced cancers. Across the study: The study treated patients with ivuxolimab, an agonistic anti-OX40 (CD134) antibody.

Notes on the study in general: People who partly responded at 0.1-3.0 mg/kg had some of the least clonal expansion seen.

This TCR was recovered from an adult with an advanced solid tumor such as melanoma, head and neck, liver or kidney cancer. Sequences were derived from CD4+ or CD8+ T cells sorted from blood, sampled in a trial of the OX40 agonist ivuxolimab. The chain has TRBV18 and TRBJ1-2, with 7 positions matching TRBD1. The CDR3 loop reads CASSPETGTAYGYTF. CDR3 nucleotide sequence: TGTGCCAGCTCACCAGAGACAGGGACCGCCTATGGCTACACCTTC.